These 24 T cell receptor beta chains originate from one sample sequenced in a study of prognosis after radiotherapy for stage I lung cancer. Two-round multiplex PCR, the amplification method, yielded TCR beta CDR3 from genomic DNA. Round-one PCR had primers specific to each TRBV and TRBJ gene. Using its own MiXCR run on the multiplex PCR reads, TCRdb lists one record per CDR3 protein. The sample consists of 15,000 to 20,000 distinct CDR3 sequences, roughly 31% of them appearing once. The starting material was PBMCs, obtained before or after stereotactic body radiation therapy (not recorded which). The receptors come from a donor over 45 with non-small cell lung cancer.

This clonotype was observed at least ten times. This may stem from a read error, because a much larger clone lies one nucleotide away. This chain joins TRBV6-2 or TRBV6-3 and TRBJ2-1; TRBD2 agrees at 15 bases. The CDR3 extends over 18 amino acids. Trimming took 5 bases from V and 14 from J; bases not matched to a gene: 19. The germline V gene has CDR1 MNHEY and CDR2 SVGEGT. Here the CDR3 reads CASSESVGASGTSGRKFF. The CDR3 bases are TGTGCCAGCAGTGAATCGGTGGGGGCATCCGGGACTAGCGGGAGGAAGTTCTTC.

V gene TRBV9 combines with J gene TRBJ2-2; D is ambiguous. The germline V gene encodes CDR1 SGDLS and CDR2 YYNGEE. The length of the CDR3 is 12 residues. Trimming stripped 0 bases from V and 9 bases from J, with 6 bases between. The CDR3 coding sequence is TGTGCCAGCAGCGTAGGTACTTGGGAGCTGTTTTTT. The encoded protein is CASSVGTWELFF.

The table lists this clonotype with a count of one. It is likely a read error: a sequence one base away is far more abundant. The chain combines TRBV6-9 with TRBJ2-7; 9 bases are shared with TRBD1. V shed 3 bases, J shed 3 bases, and the junction held 3 bases outside the gene matches. The CDR3 totals 14 residues. Germline values: CDR1 MNHGY, CDR2 SVAAGI. This CDR3 reads CASSYWDRVYEQYF. The CDR3 DNA reads TGTGCCAGCAGTTACTGGGACAGGGTCTACGAGCAGTACTTC.

At least ten counts were recorded for this clonotype. The chain joins TRBV25-1 to TRBJ2-3; D is uncertain. Germline V lookup: CDR1 MGHDK, CDR2 SYGVNS. Trimming took 4 bases from V and 6 from J, leaving 5 bases between them. This CDR3 spans 11 amino acids. The CDR3 loop reads CASSVGDTQYF. The CDR3 DNA reads TGTGCCAGCAGTGTGGGCGATACGCAGTATTTT.

In its sample, this clonotype is medium-sized. The rearrangement joins TRBV20-1 to TRBJ1-5; D is perhaps TRBD1 (5 bases). The CDR3 is made up of 15 amino acids. Germline V gene data show CDR1 as DFQATT and CDR2 as SNEGSKA (reference sequence). V lost 3 bases and J 2 bases, leaving 14 bases between the germline ends. CDR3 amino acids: CSASPPGAGNQPQHF. The CDR3 DNA reads TGCAGTGCTAGCCCTCCCGGGGCAGGCAATCAGCCCCAGCATTTT.

This clonotype was observed a single time. An end of the junction differs from the germline gene, which may be a read error. This chain uses TRBV19 with TRBJ2-7; D possibly corresponds to TRBD1 (6 bases). Germline lookup yields CDR1 LNHDA and CDR2 SQIVND (reference sequence). There are 14 residues in the CDR3. The CDR3 DNA reads TGTGCCAGTAGTATTGGGGGCATGACCTACGATCAGTACTTC. Protein: CASSIGGMTYDQYF. The complete variable domain, with remaining parts taken from reference TRBV19 and TRBJ2-7, reads DGGITQSPKYLFRKEGQNVTLSCEQNLNHDAMYWYRQDPGQGLRLIYYSQIVNDFQKGDIAEGYSVSREKKESFPLTVTSAQKNPTAFYLCASSIGGMTYDQYFGPGTRLTVT.

This clonotype was observed many times. The V gene is TRBV7-9, the J gene TRBJ1-5; unclear D gene. V was pared by 6 bases and J by 7 bases, with 10 bases between. The length of the CDR3 is 12 residues. Germline-derived CDR1 and CDR2 are SEHNR and FQNEAQ (reference sequence). DNA for the CDR3: TGTGCCAGCAGTTTGGGTGAGCAGCCCCAGCATTTT. This codes for CASSLGEQPQHF. The full variable domain, rest sourced from reference TRBV7-9 and TRBJ1-5, is DTGVSQNPRHKITKRGQNVTFRCDPISEHNRLYWYRQTLGQGPEFLTYFQNEAQLEKSRLLSDRFSAERPKGSFSTLEIQRTEQGDSAMYLCASSLGEQPQHFGDGTRLSIL.

The chain carries TRBV12-3 or TRBV12-4 and TRBJ1-2, with D hard to call. With 5 bases removed from V and 12 bases from J, the gap between germline ends came to 22 bases. This CDR3 contains 14 residues. The CDR3 nucleotides are TGTGCCAGCAGTGCCTCAGGACCCCAGGTTGGAAACACCTTC. It yields the protein CASSASGPQVGNTF.

This clonotype was counted at least ten times. This CDR3 is CASSASGSTHYNEQFF. For the CDR3, the DNA is TGTGCCAGCAGTGCAAGCGGGAGTACTCATTACAATGAGCAGTTCTTC. This chain connects TRBV6-4 to TRBJ2-1; 8 bases line up with TRBD2. Germline lookup yields CDR1 MRHNA and CDR2 SNTAGT. Trimming took 4 bases from V and 4 from J; bases not matched to a gene: 9. This CDR3 region has 16 residues.

Concerning this clonotype: Sequence at one end of the junction differs from germline and may be a read error. The chain combines TRBV7-6 with TRBJ2-5; TRBD1 aligns across 7 bases. The CDR3 has 16 amino acids. Germline lookup yields CDR1 SGHVS and CDR2 FNYEAQ. In DNA form, the CDR3 reads TGTGCCAGAAGCTTAGAAGGCGTGGGGTCAGGGGGGACCCAGTACTTC. Its translation is CARSLEGVGSGGTQYF.

Many counts were recorded for this clonotype. This sequence joins TRBV6-2 or TRBV6-3 and TRBJ2-5; 8 bases are a match to TRBD2. CDR3 size: 16 residues. The V and J ends lost 4 bases and 5 bases, in that order; junction bases with no gene match: 12. Germline V lookup: CDR1 MNHEY, CDR2 SVGEGT. Here the CDR3 DNA reads TGTGCCAGCAGTTCGAGCGGGAGTGTGGTGTGGGAGACCCAGTACTTC. Translation gives CASSSSGSVVWETQYF.

This clonotype is a singleton in its sample. With a far larger clone one base away, a read error is the likely cause. CDR3 sequence (DNA): TGTGCCAGCAGTTACAGGGGGTTATCTTACAATGAGCAGTTCTTC. Protein product: CASSYRGLSYNEQFF. This sequence joins TRBV6-4 and TRBJ2-1; TRBD1 matches at 8 bases. There are 15 residues in the CDR3. After removal of 5 bases from V and 4 bases from J, the junction contained 7 bases not matched to a gene. Per the germline V gene, CDR1 is MRHNA and CDR2 is SNTAGT.

In the case of this clonotype: A single base is all that separates this from a far larger clone, so a read error is likely. The chain carries TRBV7-2 and TRBJ2-6; D may correspond to TRBD1 or TRBD2 (5 bases each). This CDR3 has 17 residues. The germline V gene has CDR1 SGHTA and CDR2 FQGNSA. CDR3 in amino acids: CASRQEGDASGANVLTF. The CDR3 coding sequence is TGCGCCAGCAGACAAGAAGGGGACGCCTCTGGGGCCAACGTCCTGACTTTC.

This clonotype was found many times. This chain links TRBV9 with TRBJ2-7; 9 nucleotides line up with TRBD2. After removal of 0 bases from V and 4 bases from J, the junction contained 5 bases not matched to a gene. Germline CDR1 reads SGDLS; CDR2 reads YYNGEE. The length of the CDR3 is 15 residues. CDR3 amino acids: CASSVAAGGRYEQYF. In DNA, the CDR3 is TGTGCCAGCAGCGTAGCCGCGGGAGGGCGTTACGAGCAGTACTTC.

This clonotype came up once. The chain combines TRBV20-1 with TRBJ2-5; 9 nucleotides align to TRBD2. Looked up from germline, CDR1 is DFQATT and CDR2 is SNEGSKA (reference sequence). The ends lost 6 bases at V and 3 bases at J; junction bases unmatched: 5. The CDR3 is 13 residues long. CDR3 amino acids: CSAKLAGKETQYF. CDR3 nucleotides: TGCAGTGCGAAACTAGCGGGCAAAGAGACCCAGTACTTC.

For this clonotype: A read error likely explains this, since a far larger clone differs by one base. V usage is TRBV7-8 and J usage is TRBJ2-3, with D possibly matching TRBD2 (5 bases). Trimming cost V 6 bases and J 1 base, with 11 bases left between them. The germline V gene encodes CDR1 SGHVS and CDR2 FQNEAQ. The CDR3 covers 14 residues. The CDR3 coding sequence is TGTGCCAGCAGATTTCAGAGGGGCACAGATACGCAGTATTTT. This gives the protein CASRFQRGTDTQYF. Looking up the rest from reference TRBV7-8 and TRBJ2-3 gives the full variable domain: GAGVSQSPRYKVAKRGQDVALRCDPISGHVSLFWYQQALGQGPEFLTYFQNEAQLDKSGLPSDRFFAERPEGSVSTLKIQRTQQEDSAVYLCASRFQRGTDTQYFGPGTRLTVL.

This clonotype was observed many times. The gene calls are TRBV6-1 and TRBJ2-2, with TRBD1 matching over 10 bases. Germline CDR1 MNHNS, CDR2 SASEGT. J was trimmed by 6 bases and V by 6 bases; bases with no gene match: 1. CDR3 size: 13 residues. The CDR3 DNA is TGTGCCAGCAGGGACAGGGGGGCCGGGGAGCTGTTTTTT. This translates into CASRDRGAGELFF.

This clonotype was seen repeatedly, ten times or more. At one of its ends the junction is not consistent with the germline gene, which may arise from a read error. V usage is TRBV6-1 and J usage is TRBJ2-3; 10 bases are shared with TRBD2. Germline loops: CDR1 MNHNS, CDR2 SASEGT. This CDR3 has 15 residues. The CDR3: CASSPSSGSTGTQYF. The CDR3 DNA sequence: TGTGCCAGCAGTCCCTCTAGCGGGAGCACAGGTACGCAGTATTTT.

This clonotype was observed at least ten times. This chain links TRBV5-1 with TRBJ2-3; maybe TRBD2 (5 bases). In germline, CDR1 is SGHRS, CDR2 YFSETQ. This CDR3 has 16 amino acids. Between the trimmed V and J ends, which lost 0 bases and 1 base, there was a span of 12 bases. The CDR3 is CASSLGAVGGTDTQYF. In DNA, the CDR3 is TGCGCCAGCAGCTTGGGGGCTGTGGGAGGCACAGATACGCAGTATTTT.

This clonotype was observed at least ten times. DNA of the CDR3: TGTGCCAGCTCACCGGCTAGCGGGATTAACGAGCAGTACTTC. Translated, it gives CASSPASGINEQYF. This rearrangement joins TRBV18 to TRBJ2-7; TRBD2 matches at 9 bases. The trim removed 3 bases at V and 5 bases at J, leaving 5 bases unmatched. Per germline, CDR1 KGHSH and CDR2 LQKENI. This CDR3 is 14 amino acids long. Complete variable domain (other parts from reference TRBV18 and TRBJ2-7): NAGVMQNPRHLVRRRGQEARLRCSPMKGHSHVYWYRQLPEEGLKFMVYLQKENIIDESGMPKERFSAEFPKEGPSILRIQQVVRGDSAAYFCASSPASGINEQYFGPGTRLTVT.

The table lists this clonotype with many counts. This chain connects TRBV6-5 to TRBJ1-5; D unresolved. This CDR3 region has 14 residues. Germline V CDR1 and CDR2: MNHEY, SVGAGI. Trimming removed 0 bases from V and 9 bases from J, with 12 bases in between. The CDR3 here is CASSYSGGRGPQHF. DNA of the CDR3: TGTGCCAGCAGTTACTCTGGAGGACGGGGGCCCCAGCATTTT.

This clonotype came up many times. This chain joins TRBV5-6 and TRBJ1-1; D not certain. Trimming stripped 0 bases from V and 2 bases from J, with 11 bases between. This CDR3 comprises 15 residues. The germline V gene has CDR1 SGHDT and CDR2 YYEEEE. The CDR3 is CASSLAGRANTEAFF. CDR3 nucleotides: TGTGCCAGCAGCTTGGCCGGCAGAGCCAACACTGAAGCTTTCTTT.

On this clonotype itself: A read error is possible here, since a much larger clone lies one base away. The gene calls are TRBV7-7 and TRBJ2-5, with D unclear. The CDR3 spans 14 residues. CDR1 and CDR2 (germline): SSHAT, FNYEAQ (reference sequence). The CDR3 sequence is CASSPRGALETKYF. As DNA, the CDR3 is TGTGCTAGCAGCCCTCGAGGAGCTTTGGAGACCAAGTACTTC.

In this sample, this clonotype turned up many times. This sequence joins TRBV27 and TRBJ2-5; TRBD2 agrees at 13 bases. The length of the CDR3 is 17 residues. Germline loops: CDR1 MNHEY, CDR2 SMNVEV (reference sequence). The ends lost 5 bases at V and 1 base at J; junction bases unmatched: 7. This CDR3 is CASSTSGRGYPQETQYF. The DNA of the CDR3 is TGTGCCAGCAGTACTAGCGGGAGGGGTTACCCCCAAGAGACCCAGTACTTC.